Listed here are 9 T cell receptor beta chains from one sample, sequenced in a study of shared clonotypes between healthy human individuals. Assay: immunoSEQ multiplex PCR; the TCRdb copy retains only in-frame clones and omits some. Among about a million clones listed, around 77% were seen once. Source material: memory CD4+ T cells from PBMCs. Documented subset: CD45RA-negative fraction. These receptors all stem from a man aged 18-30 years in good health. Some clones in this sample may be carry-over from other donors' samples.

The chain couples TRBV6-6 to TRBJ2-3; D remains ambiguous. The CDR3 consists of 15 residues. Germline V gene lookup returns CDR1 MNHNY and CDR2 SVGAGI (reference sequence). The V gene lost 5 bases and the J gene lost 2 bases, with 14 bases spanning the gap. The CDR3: CASSHQQASTDTQYF. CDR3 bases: TGTGCCAGCAGTCACCAGCAGGCTTCCACAGATACGCAGTATTTT.

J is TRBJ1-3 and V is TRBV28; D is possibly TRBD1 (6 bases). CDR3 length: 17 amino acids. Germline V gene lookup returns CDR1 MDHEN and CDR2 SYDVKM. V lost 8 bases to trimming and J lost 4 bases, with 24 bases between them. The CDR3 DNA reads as TGTGCCAGCTTGACAGGAGGGCTGAGAGAGCAAGGAAACACCATATATTTT. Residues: CASLTGGLREQGNTIYF. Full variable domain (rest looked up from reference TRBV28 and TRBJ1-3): DVKVTQSSRYLVKRTGEKVFLECVQDMDHENMFWYRQDPGLGLRLIYFSYDVKMKEKGDIPEGYSVSREKKERFSLILESASTNQTSMYLCASLTGGLREQGNTIYFGEGSWLTVV.

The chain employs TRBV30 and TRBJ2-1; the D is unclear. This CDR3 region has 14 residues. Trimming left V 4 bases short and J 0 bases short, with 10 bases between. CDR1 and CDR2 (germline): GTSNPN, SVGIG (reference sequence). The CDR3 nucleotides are TGTGCCTGGAATTGGGCGGCCTCCTACAATGAGCAGTTCTTC. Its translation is CAWNWAASYNEQFF.

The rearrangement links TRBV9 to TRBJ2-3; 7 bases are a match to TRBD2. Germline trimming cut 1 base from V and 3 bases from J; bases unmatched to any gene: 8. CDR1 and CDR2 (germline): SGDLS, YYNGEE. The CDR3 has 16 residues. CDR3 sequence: CASSVRAGEGTDTQYF. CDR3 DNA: TGTGCCAGCAGCGTAAGGGCGGGGGAAGGAACAGATACGCAGTATTTT. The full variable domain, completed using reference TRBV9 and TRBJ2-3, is DSGVTQTPKHLITATGQRVTLRCSPRSGDLSVYWYQQSLDQGLQFLIQYYNGEERAKGNILERFSAQQFPDLHSELNLSSLELGDSALYFCASSVRAGEGTDTQYFGPGTRLTVL.

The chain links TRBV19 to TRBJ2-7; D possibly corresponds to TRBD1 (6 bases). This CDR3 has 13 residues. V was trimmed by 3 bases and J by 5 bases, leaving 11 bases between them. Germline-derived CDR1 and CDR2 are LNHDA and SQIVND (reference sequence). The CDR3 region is CASSMLQGNEQYF. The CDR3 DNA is TGTGCCAGTAGTATGTTACAGGGTAACGAGCAGTACTTC.

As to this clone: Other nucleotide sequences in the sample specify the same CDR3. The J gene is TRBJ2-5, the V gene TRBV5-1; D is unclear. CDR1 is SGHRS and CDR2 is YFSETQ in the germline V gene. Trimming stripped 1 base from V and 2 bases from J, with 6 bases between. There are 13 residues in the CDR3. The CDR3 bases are TGCGCCAGCAGCTTGACAGTTCAAGAGACCCAGTACTTC. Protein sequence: CASSLTVQETQYF.

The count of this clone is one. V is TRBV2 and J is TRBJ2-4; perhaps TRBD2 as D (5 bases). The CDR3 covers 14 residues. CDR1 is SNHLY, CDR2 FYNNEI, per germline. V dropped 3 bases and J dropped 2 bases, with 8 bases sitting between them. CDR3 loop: CASSERGTKNIQYF. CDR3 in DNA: TGTGCCAGCAGTGAGCGAGGGACCAAAAACATTCAGTACTTC.

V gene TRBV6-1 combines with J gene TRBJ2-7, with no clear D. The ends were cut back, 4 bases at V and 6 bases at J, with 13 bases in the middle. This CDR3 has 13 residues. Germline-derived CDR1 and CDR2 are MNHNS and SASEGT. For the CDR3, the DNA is TGTGCCAGCAGTGCCGTAATCCAAGGCGAGCAGTACTTC. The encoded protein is CASSAVIQGEQYF.

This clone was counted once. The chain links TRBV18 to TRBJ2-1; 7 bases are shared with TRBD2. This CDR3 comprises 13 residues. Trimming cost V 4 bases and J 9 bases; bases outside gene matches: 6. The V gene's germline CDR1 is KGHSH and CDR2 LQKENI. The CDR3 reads CASSQEREGEQFF. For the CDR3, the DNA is TGTGCCAGCTCACAGGAGCGGGAAGGTGAGCAGTTCTTC.